This TCR beta chain came from a study of cytomegalovirus exposure and HLA in healthy donors. Study results and limitations: Reportedly, a later analysis found an Asian-associated ancestry cluster had fewer N-insertions than the roughly 700-donor mean.

PCR employed 60 Vbeta and 13 Jbeta primers. Data came from immunoSEQ multiplex PCR; TCRdb stores just in-frame clones and leaves some out. Of around 150,000 clones listed, about 70% are singletons. This CDR3 region has 15 residues. Looked up from germline, CDR1 is SNHLY and CDR2 is FYNNEI. Trimming shortened V by 7 bases and J by 4 bases, and 19 bases separated the two germline ends. Nominally healthy donors provided the samples, though records likely missed some immune exposures. Of note for this clone: Antigen unknown.

The source is a woman aged 40 to 50 in good health and CMV-seronegative. The sample comprised PBMCs. The chain links TRBV2 to TRBJ1-2; D uncertain. The CDR3 DNA reads TGTGCCAGCAATGTTGCGGTCAGCCAGACCTATGGCTACACCTTC. Amino acids: CASNVAVSQTYGYTF.